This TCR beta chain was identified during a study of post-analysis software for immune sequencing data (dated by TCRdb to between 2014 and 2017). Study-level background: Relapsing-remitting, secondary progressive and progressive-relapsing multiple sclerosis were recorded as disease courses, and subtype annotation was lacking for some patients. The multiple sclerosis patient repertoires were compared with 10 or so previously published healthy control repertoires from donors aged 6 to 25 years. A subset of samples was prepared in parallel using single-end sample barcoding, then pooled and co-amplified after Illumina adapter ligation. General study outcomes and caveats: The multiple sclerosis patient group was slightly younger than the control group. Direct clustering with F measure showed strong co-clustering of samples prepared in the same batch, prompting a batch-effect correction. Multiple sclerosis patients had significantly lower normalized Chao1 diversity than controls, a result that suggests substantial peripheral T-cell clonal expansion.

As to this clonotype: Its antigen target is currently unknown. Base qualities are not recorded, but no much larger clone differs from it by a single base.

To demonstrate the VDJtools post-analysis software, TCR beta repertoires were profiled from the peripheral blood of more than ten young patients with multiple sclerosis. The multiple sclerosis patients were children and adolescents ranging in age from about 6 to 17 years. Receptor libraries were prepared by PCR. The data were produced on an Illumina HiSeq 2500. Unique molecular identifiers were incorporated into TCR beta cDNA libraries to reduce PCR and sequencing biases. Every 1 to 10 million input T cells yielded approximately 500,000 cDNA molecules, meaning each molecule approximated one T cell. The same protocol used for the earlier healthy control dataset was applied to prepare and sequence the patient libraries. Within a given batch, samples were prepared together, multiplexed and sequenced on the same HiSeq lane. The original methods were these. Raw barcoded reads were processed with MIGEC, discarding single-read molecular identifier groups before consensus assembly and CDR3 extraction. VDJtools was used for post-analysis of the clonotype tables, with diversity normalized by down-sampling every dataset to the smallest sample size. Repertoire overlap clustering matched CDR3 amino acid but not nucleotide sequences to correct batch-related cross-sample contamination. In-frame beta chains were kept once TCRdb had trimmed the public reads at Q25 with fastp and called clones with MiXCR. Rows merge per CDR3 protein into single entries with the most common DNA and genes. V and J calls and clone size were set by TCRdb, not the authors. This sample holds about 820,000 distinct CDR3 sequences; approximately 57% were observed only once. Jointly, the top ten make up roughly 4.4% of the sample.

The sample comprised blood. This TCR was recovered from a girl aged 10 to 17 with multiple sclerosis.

The CDR3 here reads CASSHGEGTGELFF. The sequence in DNA is TGTGCCAGCAGTCATGGGGAGGGCACCGGGGAGCTGTTTTTT. The chain links TRBV6-6 with TRBJ2-2, with TRBD2 matching 7 junction bases. Ends trimmed: V by 5 bases, J by 4 bases; bases unmatched to a gene: 4. The germline V gene (reference sequence) specifies MNHNY as CDR1 and SVGAGI as CDR2. The CDR3 holds 14 amino acids from the cysteine to the phenylalanine. Just CDR3 DNA is preserved here, 42 bases in frame from base 1.